The 23 T cell receptor beta chains listed next were all sequenced from one sample in a study of T cells after yellow fever vaccination (dated by TCRdb to between 2019 and 2020). Library construction relied on 5' RACE. Sequencing relied on an Illumina NovaSeq 6000. TCRdb redid the processing of the public reads, applying fastp at Q25 and MiXCR, and retained in-frame beta chains. A single entry per CDR3 protein holds the most common genes and DNA from its merged rows. The sample records roughly 99,000 distinct CDR3 sequences, 5.8% of which are singletons. About two fifths of the sample is in the top ten clones. Read against the paper, the sample's treatment or condition label means: live attenuated yellow fever vaccine strain. The material was CD8+ T cells sorted from PBMCs, obtained 10 days after the yellow fever booster vaccination. These receptors were taken from a young man who received the YFV17D yellow fever vaccine.

This clonotype was detected many times. The V and J genes are TRBV6-4 and TRBJ2-2; D unresolved. Germline V gene sequence: CDR1 MRHNA, CDR2 SNTAGT. The V gene lost 10 bases and the J gene lost 2 bases, with 14 bases spanning the gap. There are 14 residues in the CDR3. The CDR3 spells CATQLGSNTGELFF. In DNA, the CDR3 is TGTGCCACCCAACTGGGTAGTAACACCGGGGAGCTGTTTTTT.

This clonotype turned up a few times. This rearrangement joins TRBV29-1 to TRBJ2-7; TRBD1 aligns across 9 bases. The CDR3 loop spans 12 amino acids. J was trimmed by 6 bases and V by 5 bases; bases with no gene match: 5. Looked up from germline, CDR1 is SQVTM and CDR2 is ANQGSEA. The CDR3 nucleotides read TGCAGCGTTCAACAGGGGGCGGCCGAGCAGTACTTC. Protein sequence: CSVQQGAAEQYF.

This clonotype was recorded at least ten times. This chain uses TRBV7-9 with TRBJ2-7; D is uncertain. The V gene lost 0 bases and the J gene lost 2 bases, with 14 bases spanning the gap. This CDR3 comprises 16 residues. Per germline, CDR1 SEHNR and CDR2 FQNEAQ (reference sequence). The CDR3 DNA reads TGTGCCAGCAGCTTAGCGCGAGGTAAAGTAGCCTACGAGCAGTACTTC. It specifies CASSLARGKVAYEQYF. The whole variable domain, remainder taken from reference TRBV7-9 and TRBJ2-7, is DTGVSQNPRHKITKRGQNVTFRCDPISEHNRLYWYRQTLGQGPEFLTYFQNEAQLEKSRLLSDRFSAERPKGSFSTLEIQRTEQGDSAMYLCASSLARGKVAYEQYFGPGTRLTVT.

In its sample, this clonotype was seen a few times. J is TRBJ1-2 and V is TRBV6-5; D is possibly TRBD1 (6 bases). This CDR3 spans 16 amino acids. Per germline, CDR1 MNHEY and CDR2 SVGAGI. Trimming pared 2 bases from V and 3 bases from J, leaving 16 bases between. The CDR3 spells CASSYQGQGRDYGYTF. DNA of the CDR3: TGTGCCAGCAGTTACCAGGGGCAGGGCCGGGACTATGGCTACACCTTC.

This rearrangement joins TRBV18 to TRBJ1-1; D is undetermined. CDR1 is KGHSH, CDR2 LQKENI, per germline. V was clipped by 2 bases and J by 10 bases, with 11 bases between them. The CDR3 sequence is 12 residues long. For the CDR3, the DNA is TGTGCCAGCTCACCAGACGGAGATGGAGCTTTCTTT. Translating gives CASSPDGDGAFF.

There are many counts of this clonotype. This chain connects TRBV6-2 or TRBV6-3 to TRBJ2-7, with D perhaps TRBD1 (5 bases). The CDR3 covers 16 residues. The germline gives CDR1 MNHEY, CDR2 SVGEGT. V was pared by 0 bases and J by 5 bases, with 17 bases between. CDR3: CASSYSPTMGLHEQYV. The CDR3 DNA reads TGTGCCAGCAGTTACTCTCCCACCATGGGGCTTCACGAGCAGTACGTC.

This chain joins TRBV29-1 and TRBJ2-5, with 12 bases aligning to TRBD2. After removal of 3 bases from V and 4 bases from J, the junction contained 9 bases not matched to a gene. The CDR3 has 16 amino acids. Germline V CDR1 and CDR2: SQVTM, ANQGSEA. The CDR3 nucleotides read TGCAGCGTTGATACTAGCGGGGGGCCTCGCAGAGAGACCCAGTACTTC. It is translated as CSVDTSGGPRRETQYF.

The chain recombines TRBV24-1 with TRBJ1-1; D call uncertain. The germline gives CDR1 KGHDR, CDR2 SFDVKD. This CDR3 contains 13 residues. V was clipped by 4 bases and J by 1 base, with 6 bases between them. The CDR3 DNA reads as TGTGCCACCAGTGACAGATCGAACACTGAAGCTTTCTTT. Its protein product is CATSDRSNTEAFF.

Of note for this clonotype: One end of the junction does not line up with germline, which may come from a read error. This chain connects TRBV7-7 to TRBJ2-5, with 9 bases identical to TRBD2. Germline lookup yields CDR1 SSHAT and CDR2 FNYEAQ (reference sequence). CDR3 length: 15 residues. CDR3: CASSLGTSLQETQYF. CDR3 nucleotide sequence: TGTGCTAGCAGCTTAGGGACTAGCCTCCAAGAGACCCAGTACTTC.

The chain joins TRBV5-4 to TRBJ2-5; D not certain. Germline CDR1 is SGHNT and CDR2 is YYREEE (reference sequence). The CDR3 covers 14 residues. The V and J ends lost 6 bases and 2 bases respectively, with 14 bases between them. The CDR3 DNA is TGTGCCAGCAACGAGGAGAGGCGGCAAGAGACCCAGTACTTC. This encodes CASNEERRQETQYF. Full variable domain (outside the CDR3, taken from reference TRBV5-4 and TRBJ2-5): ETGVTQSPTHLIKTRGQQVTLRCSSQSGHNTVSWYQQALGQGPQFIFQYYREEENGRGNFPPRFSGLQFPNYSSELNVNALELDDSALYLCASNEERRQETQYFGPGTRLLVL.

This clonotype has more than one count but fewer than ten. The J gene is TRBJ2-2, the V gene TRBV4-1, with a weak D call TRBD1 (5 bases). V gave up 4 bases and J gave up 7 bases, with 10 bases separating them. CDR3 length equals 13 residues. Germline V lookup: CDR1 MGHRA, CDR2 YSYEKL. The CDR3, as DNA: TGCGCCAGCAGCCGGACACTCAGCGGGGAGCTGTTTTTT. It translates to CASSRTLSGELFF.

The rearrangement joins TRBV4-3 to TRBJ2-2; 10 nucleotides line up with TRBD2. The CDR3 covers 18 residues. From germline, CDR1 is LGHNA and CDR2 YSLEER. V lost 0 bases, J lost 4 bases, and 8 bases stayed unmatched. The CDR3 DNA is TGCGCCAGCAGCCAAGAGGGGGTAGCGGGGGGCCCCACCGGGGAGCTGTTTTTT. It is translated as CASSQEGVAGGPTGELFF.

V is TRBV27 and J is TRBJ2-3; 8 nucleotides match TRBD2. CDR1 is MNHEY and CDR2 is SMNVEV in the germline V gene (reference sequence). V gave up 0 bases and J gave up 4 bases; unmatched junction bases: 12. The CDR3 loop spans 18 amino acids. The CDR3: CASSLSSASGFPPDTQYF. CDR3 DNA sequence: TGTGCCAGCAGTTTATCGTCCGCTAGCGGGTTCCCGCCAGATACGCAGTATTTT.

The sample holds a few counts of this clonotype. V gene TRBV11-2 combines with J gene TRBJ2-3; D is perhaps TRBD2 (5 bases). The ends were cut back, 5 bases at V and 1 base at J, with 16 bases in the middle. The CDR3 totals 16 residues. Germline CDR1 is SGHAT and CDR2 is FQNNGV. Written as DNA, the CDR3 is TGTGCCAGCAGCAAAAAAAGCGGCCGCGGCACAGATACGCAGTATTTT. It is translated as CASSKKSGRGTDTQYF. Drawing the rest from reference TRBV11-2 and TRBJ2-3, the complete variable domain is EAGVAQSPRYKIIEKRQSVAFWCNPISGHATLYWYQQILGQGPKLLIQFQNNGVVDDSQLPKDRFSAERLKGVDSTLKIQPAKLEDSAVYLCASSKKSGRGTDTQYFGPGTRLTVL.

V is TRBV5-1 and J is TRBJ2-7; 7 nucleotides align to TRBD1. The CDR3 is 14 residues long. The J segment lost 5 bases and the V segment lost 0 bases, leaving 5 bases of the junction unmatched. Germline CDR1 SGHRS, CDR2 YFSETQ. Here the CDR3 reads CASSLGQGIDEQYF. The CDR3 nucleotides read TGCGCCAGCAGCTTGGGACAGGGTATTGACGAGCAGTACTTC.

The table lists this clonotype with many counts. CDR3 loop: CASNGGQGGNEQFF. CDR3 DNA sequence: TGTGCCAGCAACGGGGGACAGGGTGGAAATGAGCAGTTCTTC. The rearrangement joins TRBV11-2 to TRBJ2-1, with TRBD1 matching over 9 bases. Trimming at V came to 7 bases and at J to 7 bases, leaving 8 bases not matched to a gene. The CDR3 extends over 14 amino acids. Germline-derived CDR1 and CDR2 are SGHAT and FQNNGV.

This clonotype was found many times. The rearrangement uses TRBV6-5 and TRBJ1-2; weak D call: TRBD1 (6 bases). The CDR3 has 16 residues. Germline V gene lookup returns CDR1 MNHEY and CDR2 SVGAGI. Trimming removed 2 bases from V and 4 bases from J, with 17 bases in between. In DNA, the CDR3 is TGTGCCAGCAGTTACGAGGGAGGGGGGCGCTTCTATGGCTACACCTTC. As protein: CASSYEGGGRFYGYTF.

This clonotype has more than one count but fewer than ten. The chain employs TRBV6-5 and TRBJ2-7; D is possibly TRBD1 (5 bases). CDR1 and CDR2 (germline): MNHEY, SVGAGI. With 2 bases removed from V and 1 base from J, the gap between germline ends came to 6 bases. CDR3 length: 13 residues. Written as DNA, the CDR3 is TGTGCCAGCAGTTACCCAGGGTCCTACGAGCAGTACTTC. Protein sequence: CASSYPGSYEQYF.

This clonotype came up a few times. The V gene is TRBV5-6, the J gene TRBJ2-1, with D uncertain. Trimming left V 7 bases short and J 7 bases short, with 6 bases between. Per germline, CDR1 SGHDT and CDR2 YYEEEE. The CDR3 is made up of 10 amino acids. The CDR3: CASGRNEQFF. CDR3 DNA: TGTGCCAGCGGAAGGAATGAGCAGTTCTTC.

This clonotype was observed a handful of times. CDR3 sequence reads: CASTPSVSTGELFF. The CDR3 DNA follows: TGTGCCAGTACCCCCAGCGTCTCTACCGGGGAGCTGTTTTTT. This chain links TRBV19 with TRBJ2-2; no reliable D call. The CDR3 is 14 amino acids. Looked up from germline, CDR1 is LNHDA and CDR2 is SQIVND (reference sequence). With 7 bases removed from V and 5 bases from J, the gap between germline ends came to 14 bases.

This clonotype has only a few counts. The chain is built from TRBV7-8 and TRBJ2-3; 15 bases line up with TRBD2. The V and J ends lost 2 bases and 5 bases, in that order; junction bases with no gene match: 8. CDR3 length: 18 residues. Germline V gives CDR1 SGHVS, CDR2 FQNEAQ. The CDR3 region has the DNA TGTGCCAGCAGCTTAAACCCTCCGGGACTAGCGGGGGGAGATACGCAGTATTTT. It is translated as CASSLNPPGLAGGDTQYF. Using reference TRBV7-8 and TRBJ2-3 for the parts outside the CDR3, the full variable domain is GAGVSQSPRYKVAKRGQDVALRCDPISGHVSLFWYQQALGQGPEFLTYFQNEAQLDKSGLPSDRFFAERPEGSVSTLKIQRTQQEDSAVYLCASSLNPPGLAGGDTQYFGPGTRLTVL.

J is TRBJ2-1 and V is TRBV7-7, with 7 positions matching TRBD1. Germline V gene data show CDR1 as SSHAT and CDR2 as FNYEAQ (reference sequence). V trimming: 1 base; J trimming: 8 bases; junction bases outside the gene matches: 2. The CDR3 has 13 residues. The CDR3 DNA reads as TGTGCCAGCAGCTTAGACAGGGGAGATGAGCAGTTCTTC. Its translation is CASSLDRGDEQFF.

This clonotype was seen repeatedly, ten times or more. The chain links TRBV7-3 to TRBJ2-3, with TRBD1 matching 11 bases. The CDR3 has 16 residues. Germline V gene lookup returns CDR1 SGHTA and CDR2 FQGTGA. The ends lost 5 bases at V and 4 bases at J; junction bases unmatched: 8. The CDR3: CASSVGTGGAADTQYF. CDR3 bases: TGTGCCAGCAGCGTCGGGACAGGGGGAGCGGCAGATACGCAGTATTTT.